What follows are 9 T cell receptor beta chains derived from one specimen sequenced in a study of regulatory dendritic cells for organ transplantation. Repertoires were generated with immunoSEQ multiplex PCR, while TCRdb's copy carries only in-frame clones and drops some. The table has 29,000 or so clones, about 75% seen once. Specimen: memory CD4+ T cells from blood. Subset in this sample: CD45RO+ memory T cells. The receptors were sampled from a human donor in good health.

The chain employs TRBV28 and TRBJ1-1; TRBD1 matches 9 bases. In germline, CDR1 is MDHEN, CDR2 SYDVKM. Trimming cost V 4 bases and J 4 bases; bases outside gene matches: 7. The CDR3 contains 15 residues. The CDR3 spells CASSSTGTGITEAFF. CDR3 nucleotides: TGTGCCAGCAGTTCAACCGGGACAGGGATCACTGAAGCTTTCTTT.

This chain uses TRBV6-5 with TRBJ2-7; maybe TRBD2 (5 bases). From germline, CDR1 is MNHEY and CDR2 SVGAGI. The V end was cut by 2 bases, the J end by 5 bases, with 13 bases between. The CDR3 is 14 residues long. The CDR3 protein is CASSYNWESDEQYF. The CDR3 region has the DNA TGTGCCAGCAGTTACAATTGGGAGTCCGACGAGCAGTACTTC.

The chain employs TRBV7-8 and TRBJ1-2; 7 bases line up with TRBD1. This CDR3 has 17 amino acids. With V trimmed by 5 bases and J by 8 bases, 20 bases remained unmatched. Germline-derived CDR1 and CDR2 are SGHVS and FQNEAQ. CDR3 sequence: CASSVPGGGYRGGGYTF. In DNA form, the CDR3 reads TGTGCCAGCAGCGTACCCGGGGGGGGCTACAGGGGTGGAGGCTACACCTTC.

This chain links TRBV7-3 with TRBJ2-2; tentative D call: TRBD1 (6 bases). CDR3 length: 14 amino acids. Germline lookup yields CDR1 SGHTA and CDR2 FQGTGA. V was shortened by 3 bases and J by 7 bases, with 12 bases between the two germline ends. CDR3 region: CASSLWTDDGELFF. The CDR3 bases are TGTGCCAGCAGCTTGTGGACAGACGACGGGGAGCTGTTTTTT. The full variable domain, with the rest looked up from reference TRBV7-3 and TRBJ2-2, is GAGVSQTPSNKVTEKGKYVELRCDPISGHTALYWYRQSLGQGPEFLIYFQGTGAADDSGLPNDRFFAVRPEGSVSTLKIQRTERGDSAVYLCASSLWTDDGELFFGEGSRLTVL.

The chain has TRBV6-4 and TRBJ2-2; D is ambiguous. The V and J ends lost 3 bases and 4 bases respectively, with 6 bases between them. Per the germline V gene, CDR1 is MRHNA and CDR2 is SNTAGT. This CDR3 region has 13 residues. Here the CDR3 reads CASSELGTGELFF. CDR3 sequence (DNA): TGTGCCAGCAGTGAGTTGGGCACCGGGGAGCTGTTTTTT.

V usage is TRBV6-5 and J usage is TRBJ1-4, with a possible D match to TRBD1 (5 bases). The ends were cut back, 4 bases at V and 0 bases at J, with 9 bases in the middle. The CDR3 is made up of 15 amino acids. CDR1 is MNHEY and CDR2 is SVGAGI in the germline V gene. CDR3 bases: TGTGCCAGCAGTTGGGGCGGAGCAACTAATGAAAAACTGTTTTTT. The encoded protein is CASSWGGATNEKLFF.

V and J are TRBV19 and TRBJ2-7; D perhaps matches TRBD1 (6 bases). The CDR3 loop spans 13 amino acids. V lost 6 bases and J lost 5, with 14 bases in between. Per germline, CDR1 LNHDA and CDR2 SQIVND (reference sequence). The CDR3 region has the DNA TGTGCCAGTAGGAGGGACAATTCTGACGAGCAGTACTTC. It translates to CASRRDNSDEQYF. Drawing the rest from reference TRBV19 and TRBJ2-7, the complete variable domain is DGGITQSPKYLFRKEGQNVTLSCEQNLNHDAMYWYRQDPGQGLRLIYYSQIVNDFQKGDIAEGYSVSREKKESFPLTVTSAQKNPTAFYLCASRRDNSDEQYFGPGTRLTVT.

This rearrangement joins TRBV4-1 to TRBJ2-4; no definite D call. The CDR3 has 16 residues. Looked up from germline, CDR1 is MGHRA and CDR2 is YSYEKL. V was cut by 0 bases and J by 1 base, with 10 bases left in between. The CDR3 DNA sequence: TGCGCCAGCAGCCAAGAGGGTAACGGGGCCAAAAACATTCAGTACTTC. Its translation is CASSQEGNGAKNIQYF.

V is TRBV5-4 and J is TRBJ1-6, with 12 bases lining up with TRBD1. CDR1 is SGHNT and CDR2 is YYREEE in the germline V gene (reference sequence). The CDR3 totals 16 residues. V gave up 4 bases and J gave up 6 bases; unmatched junction bases: 5. As DNA, the CDR3 is TGTGCCAGCAGCCCGGGACAGGGGGCCTCTAATTCACCCCTCCACTTT. This codes for CASSPGQGASNSPLHF.